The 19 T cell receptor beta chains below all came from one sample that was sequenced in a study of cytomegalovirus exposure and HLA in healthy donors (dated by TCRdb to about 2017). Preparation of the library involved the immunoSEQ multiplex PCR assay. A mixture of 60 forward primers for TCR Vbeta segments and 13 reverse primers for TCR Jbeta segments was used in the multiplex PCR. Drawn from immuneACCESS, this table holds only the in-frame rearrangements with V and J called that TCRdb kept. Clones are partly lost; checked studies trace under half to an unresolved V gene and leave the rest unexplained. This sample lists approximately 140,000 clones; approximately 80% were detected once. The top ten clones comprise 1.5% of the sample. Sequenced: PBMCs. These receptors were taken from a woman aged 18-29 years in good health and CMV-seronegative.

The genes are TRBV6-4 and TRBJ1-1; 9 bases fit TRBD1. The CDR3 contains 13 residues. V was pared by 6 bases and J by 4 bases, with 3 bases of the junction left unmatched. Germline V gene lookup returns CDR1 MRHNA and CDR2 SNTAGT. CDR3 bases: TGTGCCAGCAGGATGACAGGGGGCACTGAAGCTTTCTTT. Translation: CASRMTGGTEAFF.

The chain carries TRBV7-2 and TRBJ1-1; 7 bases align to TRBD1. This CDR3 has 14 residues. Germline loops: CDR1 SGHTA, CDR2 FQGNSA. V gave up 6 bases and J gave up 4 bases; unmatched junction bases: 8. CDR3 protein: CASSTQGFGTEAFF. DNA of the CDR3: TGTGCCAGCAGTACACAGGGGTTTGGCACTGAAGCTTTCTTT.

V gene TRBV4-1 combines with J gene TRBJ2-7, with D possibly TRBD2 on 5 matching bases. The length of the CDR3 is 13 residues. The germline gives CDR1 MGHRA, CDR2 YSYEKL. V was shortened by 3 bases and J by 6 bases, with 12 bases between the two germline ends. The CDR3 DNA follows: TGCGCCAGCAGCCATGAGTGGACTGGCGAGCAGTACTTC. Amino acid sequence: CASSHEWTGEQYF.

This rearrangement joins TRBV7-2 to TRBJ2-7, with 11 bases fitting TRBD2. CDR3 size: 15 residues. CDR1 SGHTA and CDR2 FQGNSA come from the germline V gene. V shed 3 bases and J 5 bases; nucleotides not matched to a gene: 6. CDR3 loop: CASSFLAGGPHEQYF. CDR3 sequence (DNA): TGTGCCAGCAGCTTCCTAGCGGGAGGCCCCCACGAGCAGTACTTC.

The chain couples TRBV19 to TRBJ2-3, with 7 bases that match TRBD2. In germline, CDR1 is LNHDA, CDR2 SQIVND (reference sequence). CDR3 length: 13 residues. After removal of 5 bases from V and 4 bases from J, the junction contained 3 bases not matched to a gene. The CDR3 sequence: CASSWEGSDTQYF. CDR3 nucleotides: TGTGCCAGTAGTTGGGAGGGGTCAGATACGCAGTATTTT.

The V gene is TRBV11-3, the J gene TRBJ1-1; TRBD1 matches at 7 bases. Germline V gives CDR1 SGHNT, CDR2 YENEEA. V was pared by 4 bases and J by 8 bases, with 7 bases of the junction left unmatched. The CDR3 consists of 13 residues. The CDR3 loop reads CASSSGGQAEAFF. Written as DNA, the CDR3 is TGTGCCAGCAGCTCAGGAGGACAGGCCGAAGCTTTCTTT.

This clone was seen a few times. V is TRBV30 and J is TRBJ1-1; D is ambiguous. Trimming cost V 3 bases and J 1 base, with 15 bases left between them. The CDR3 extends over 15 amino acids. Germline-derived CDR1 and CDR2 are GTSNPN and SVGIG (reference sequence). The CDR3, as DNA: TGTGCCTGGAGCCGCCGAATTACATCGAACACTGAAGCTTTCTTT. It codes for CAWSRRITSNTEAFF.

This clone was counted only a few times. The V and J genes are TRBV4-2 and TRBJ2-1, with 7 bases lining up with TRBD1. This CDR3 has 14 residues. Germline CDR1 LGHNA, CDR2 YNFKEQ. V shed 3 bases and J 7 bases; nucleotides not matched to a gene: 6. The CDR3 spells CASSHSGQPNEQFF. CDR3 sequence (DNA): TGTGCCAGCAGCCATTCGGGACAGCCGAATGAGCAGTTCTTC.

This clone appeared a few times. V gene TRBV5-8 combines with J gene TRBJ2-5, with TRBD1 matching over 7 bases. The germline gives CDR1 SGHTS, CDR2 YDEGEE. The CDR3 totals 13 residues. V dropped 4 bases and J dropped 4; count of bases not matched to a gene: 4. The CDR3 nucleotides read TGTGCCAGCAGCAGACAGGGATCAGAGACCCAGTACTTC. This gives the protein CASSRQGSETQYF.

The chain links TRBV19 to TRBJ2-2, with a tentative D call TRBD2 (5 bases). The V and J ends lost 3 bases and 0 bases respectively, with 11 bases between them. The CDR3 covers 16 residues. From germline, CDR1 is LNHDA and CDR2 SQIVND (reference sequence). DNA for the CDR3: TGTGCCAGTAGTATCGCGGCGGGCGCGAACACCGGGGAGCTGTTTTTT. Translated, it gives CASSIAAGANTGELFF.

The DNA of the CDR3 is TGTGCCAGCAGCCCCGGCGGTAGCGGGAGCTACGAGCAGTACTTC. Translated, it gives CASSPGGSGSYEQYF. The chain links TRBV11-2 to TRBJ2-7; 9 positions match TRBD2. The CDR3 contains 15 residues. Unmatched junction bases numbered 8, after V lost 5 bases and J lost 3 bases. The V gene's germline CDR1 is SGHAT and CDR2 FQNNGV.

The CDR3 nucleotides are TGTGCCAGTAGTATACTCGACAGAAAGAACACTGAAGCTTTCTTT. Protein: CASSILDRKNTEAFF. The J gene is TRBJ1-1, the V gene TRBV19; the D gene is possibly TRBD1 (5 bases). V was trimmed by 2 bases and J by 1 base, leaving 11 bases between them. This CDR3 region has 15 residues. CDR1 and CDR2 (germline): LNHDA, SQIVND (reference sequence).

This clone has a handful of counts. CDR3 sequence: CASSQGASGNSYEQYF. Written as DNA, the CDR3 is TGTGCCAGCAGCCAAGGGGCTAGCGGAAACTCCTACGAGCAGTACTTC. The chain recombines TRBV4-2 with TRBJ2-7; 7 bases align to TRBD2. The CDR3 totals 16 residues. The trim removed 1 base at V and 0 bases at J, leaving 6 bases unmatched. The germline V gene encodes CDR1 LGHNA and CDR2 YNFKEQ.

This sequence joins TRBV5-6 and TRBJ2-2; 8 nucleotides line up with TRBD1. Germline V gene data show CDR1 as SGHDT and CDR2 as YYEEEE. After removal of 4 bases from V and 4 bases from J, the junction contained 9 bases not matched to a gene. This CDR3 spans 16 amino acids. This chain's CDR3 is CASSAQTGVPTGELFF. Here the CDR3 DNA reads TGTGCCAGCAGCGCCCAGACAGGGGTTCCCACCGGGGAGCTGTTTTTT.

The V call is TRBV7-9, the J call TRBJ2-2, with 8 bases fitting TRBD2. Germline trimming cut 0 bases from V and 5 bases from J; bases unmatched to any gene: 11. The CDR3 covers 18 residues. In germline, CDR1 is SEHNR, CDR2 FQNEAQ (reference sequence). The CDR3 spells CASSLATSGGLETGELFF. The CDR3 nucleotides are TGTGCCAGCAGCTTAGCCACTAGCGGAGGTCTCGAGACCGGGGAGCTGTTTTTT.

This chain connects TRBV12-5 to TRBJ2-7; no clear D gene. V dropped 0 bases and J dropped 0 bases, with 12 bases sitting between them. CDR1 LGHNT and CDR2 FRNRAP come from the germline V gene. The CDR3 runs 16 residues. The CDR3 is CASGLVPDSASYEQYF. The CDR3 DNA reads TGTGCTAGTGGTTTGGTACCCGACTCTGCCTCCTACGAGCAGTACTTC.

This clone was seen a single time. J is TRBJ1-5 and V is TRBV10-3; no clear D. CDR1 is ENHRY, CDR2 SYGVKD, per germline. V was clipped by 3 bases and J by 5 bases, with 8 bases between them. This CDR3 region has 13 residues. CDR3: CAISDEGHQPQHF. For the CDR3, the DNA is TGTGCCATCAGTGATGAGGGTCATCAGCCCCAGCATTTT.

CDR3 residues: CASIDGTGTFGYTF. CDR3 nucleotides: TGTGCCAGCATAGATGGGACAGGGACTTTCGGCTACACCTTC. This chain connects TRBV6-6 to TRBJ1-2; 9 bases align to TRBD1. J gave up 8 bases and V 7 bases, and 11 bases lay outside the gene matches. The length of the CDR3 is 14 residues. Germline CDR1 MNHNY, CDR2 SVGAGI (reference sequence).

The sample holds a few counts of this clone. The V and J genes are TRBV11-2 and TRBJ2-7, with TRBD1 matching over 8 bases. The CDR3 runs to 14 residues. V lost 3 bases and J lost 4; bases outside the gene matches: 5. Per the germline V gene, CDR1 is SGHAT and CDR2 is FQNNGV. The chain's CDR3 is CASSLLQGAYEQYF. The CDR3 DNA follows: TGTGCCAGCAGCTTGCTCCAGGGGGCTTACGAGCAGTACTTC.